Shown below are 14 T cell receptor beta chains from a single sample sequenced in a study of shared clonotypes between healthy human individuals. Positive CCR7 selection of CD45RO-negative cells yielded the naive CD8 cells, and terminally differentiated effector memory CD45RA+ cells were excluded. Clones were read by immunoSEQ multiplex PCR, and TCRdb kept only the in-frame ones, dropping some. The sample has over 800,000 clones, 85% to 95% seen once. The source material was naive CD8+ T cells sorted from blood. The source is a young man in good health.

This sequence joins TRBV29-1 and TRBJ2-2; weak D call: TRBD1 (5 bases). This CDR3 has 14 residues. Per the germline V gene, CDR1 is SQVTM and CDR2 is ANQGSEA. V shed 3 bases and J shed 3 bases, with 11 bases lying between them. The CDR3 loop is CSVDLGPDTGELFF. The DNA of the CDR3 is TGCAGCGTTGACCTGGGGCCCGACACCGGGGAGCTGTTTTTT.

This chain uses TRBV4-1 with TRBJ2-7; TRBD2 agrees at 8 bases. Germline-derived CDR1 and CDR2 are MGHRA and YSYEKL. With V trimmed by 2 bases and J by 6 bases, 9 bases remained unmatched. This CDR3 has 15 residues. The DNA for the CDR3 is TGCGCCAGCAGCCAATCGGGGGGGCAATCCCGCGAGCAGTACTTC. This translates into CASSQSGGQSREQYF.

The rearrangement links TRBV21-1 to TRBJ2-1. TRBV21-1 is given as a pseudogene. The CDR3 consists of 13 residues. CDR3 protein: CASSKGWDNEQFF. CDR3 nucleotide sequence: TGTGCCAGCAGCAAAGGATGGGACAATGAGCAGTTCTTC.

Turning to this clone: At the DNA level, this CDR3 is encoded by other sequences in the same sample as well. The chain carries TRBV27 and TRBJ2-5; 7 bases agree with TRBD2. Germline V gene sequence: CDR1 MNHEY, CDR2 SMNVEV (reference sequence). The CDR3 spans 14 residues. With 2 bases clipped from V and 4 bases from J, the junction kept 4 bases outside the gene matches. CDR3 sequence (DNA): TGTGCCAGCAGTTTAGGCGGGAGTGGAGAGACCCAGTACTTC. Protein sequence: CASSLGGSGETQYF.

The CDR3 spells CASSYRVEGEAFF. As DNA, the CDR3 is TGTGCCAGCAGTTACAGGGTGGAAGGAGAAGCTTTCTTT. The chain uses TRBV6-5 and TRBJ1-1; D ambiguous. Germline loops: CDR1 MNHEY, CDR2 SVGAGI. CDR3 length: 13 amino acids. V lost 2 bases, J lost 8 bases, and 12 bases lay in between.

This sequence joins TRBV18 and TRBJ2-6; TRBD1 aligns across 9 bases. Germline-derived CDR1 and CDR2 are KGHSH and LQKENI. CDR3 length: 16 amino acids. After removal of 6 bases from V and 2 bases from J, the junction contained 5 bases not matched to a gene. CDR3 amino acids: CASSRDREAGANVLTF. CDR3 nucleotide sequence: TGTGCCAGCTCCCGGGACAGGGAAGCTGGGGCCAACGTCCTGACTTTC.

The gene calls are TRBV5-8 and TRBJ1-5; TRBD1 might be the D (5 bases). Per the germline V gene, CDR1 is SGHTS and CDR2 is YDEGEE. V was cut by 7 bases and J by 0 bases, with 14 bases left in between. This CDR3 is built from 15 residues. The CDR3 loop reads CASQQQVYSNQPQHF. The CDR3 bases are TGTGCCAGCCAACAACAGGTTTATAGCAATCAGCCCCAGCATTTT.

The rearrangement joins TRBV5-4 to TRBJ2-7, with D hard to call. V was trimmed by 4 bases and J by 3 bases, leaving 17 bases between them. This CDR3 region has 15 residues. CDR1 is SGHNT and CDR2 is YYREEE in the germline V gene (reference sequence). CDR3 amino acids: CASSDTQEELYEQYF. The CDR3, as DNA: TGTGCCAGCAGCGACACCCAGGAAGAACTCTACGAGCAGTACTTC.

The rearrangement links TRBV29-1 to TRBJ2-7; D perhaps matches TRBD1 (5 bases). The CDR3 covers 11 residues. V lost 5 bases, J lost 4 bases, and 9 bases lay in between. CDR1 SQVTM and CDR2 ANQGSEA come from the germline V gene. The DNA of the CDR3 is TGCAGCGTTCTGACAGAGTACGAGCAGTACTTC. Its translation: CSVLTEYEQYF.

J is TRBJ1-5 and V is TRBV6-6; no clear D gene. The V end was cut by 5 bases, the J end by 7 bases, with 6 bases between. Germline V gene sequence: CDR1 MNHNY, CDR2 SVGAGI (reference sequence). The CDR3 extends over 11 amino acids. The DNA for the CDR3 is TGTGCCAGCAGTACGATCCAGCCCCAGCATTTT. It codes for CASSTIQPQHF.

This chain connects TRBV11-2 to TRBJ2-2; TRBD2 might be the D (5 bases). Germline assignment: CDR1 SGHAT and CDR2 FQNNGV. CDR3 length: 16 residues. The V gene lost 0 bases and the J gene lost 4 bases, with 12 bases spanning the gap. Here the CDR3 DNA reads TGTGCCAGCAGCTTAGAGTCCAGCGAGGGCACCGGGGAGCTGTTTTTT. It translates to CASSLESSEGTGELFF.

V usage is TRBV7-2 and J usage is TRBJ1-1; TRBD1 is a possible D gene (6 bases). Germline V lookup: CDR1 SGHTA, CDR2 FQGNSA. This CDR3 is built from 15 residues. Trimming cost V 7 bases and J 7 bases, with 22 bases left between them. CDR3 sequence (DNA): TGTGCCAGCATTCTAGGGGGGCCTCTACAGGTTGAAGCTTTCTTT. This codes for CASILGGPLQVEAFF. Full variable domain (remainder filled in from reference TRBV7-2 and TRBJ1-1): GAGVSQSPSNKVTEKGKDVELRCDPISGHTALYWYRQSLGQGLEFLIYFQGNSAPDKSGLPSDRFSAERTGGSVSTLTIQRTQQEDSAVYLCASILGGPLQVEAFFGQGTRLTVV.

This clone was seen a few times. The chain is built from TRBV5-4 and TRBJ2-7, with 7 nucleotides matching TRBD1. The CDR3 length is 14 residues. Per germline, CDR1 SGHNT and CDR2 YYREEE (reference sequence). Trimming removed 2 bases from V and 0 bases from J; junction bases left unmatched: 2. CDR3 loop: CASSLWDSSYEQYF. The CDR3 nucleotides are TGTGCCAGCAGCTTATGGGACAGCTCCTACGAGCAGTACTTC.

The chain employs TRBV19 and TRBJ2-7, with 11 positions matching TRBD2. Germline assignment: CDR1 LNHDA and CDR2 SQIVND (reference sequence). The trim removed 3 bases at V and 2 bases at J, leaving 6 bases unmatched. The CDR3 spans 16 residues. The CDR3 bases are TGTGCCAGTAGTATGGGTTTGGGACTAGCGGCCTACGAGCAGTACTTC. Protein: CASSMGLGLAAYEQYF.